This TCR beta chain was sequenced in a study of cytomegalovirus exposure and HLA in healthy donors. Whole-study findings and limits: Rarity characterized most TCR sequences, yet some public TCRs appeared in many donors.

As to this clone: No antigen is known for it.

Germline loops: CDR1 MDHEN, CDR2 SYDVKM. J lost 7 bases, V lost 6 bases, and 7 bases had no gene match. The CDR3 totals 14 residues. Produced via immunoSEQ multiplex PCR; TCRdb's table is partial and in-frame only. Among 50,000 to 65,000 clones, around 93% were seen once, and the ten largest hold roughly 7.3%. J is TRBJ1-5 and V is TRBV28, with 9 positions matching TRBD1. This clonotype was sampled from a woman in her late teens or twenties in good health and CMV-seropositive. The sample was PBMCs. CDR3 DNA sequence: TGTGCCAGCAGATCGCCGGGACAGGGCCAGCCCCAGCATTTT. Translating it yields CASRSPGQGQPQHF.